The rows below give T cell receptor beta chains drawn from one sample of a study of blood T cell repertoires in COVID-19. Sequencing was performed with immunoSEQ multiplex PCR; in TCRdb, only in-frame clones are kept and a portion is missing. Altogether about 350,000 clones are present, less than 90% being singletons, with the ten largest covering 2.5% to 3.5%. The sequencing sample was made of PBMCs or T cells enriched from blood (not recorded which). These receptors all come from a woman under 40 who had recovered from COVID-19. Both conserved end residues are part of each CDR3. Each record gives: D gene, J gene, clone size, CDR3 length, V gene, CDR3 protein, CDR3 DNA. The D gene is left open where the match is weak. Where a row states a size, it is once, few, many or the class of an expanded clone; other rows omit it.

d_gene: -; j_gene: TRBJ2-2; abundance: -; len: 16; v_gene: TRBV21-1; CDR3aa: CASRGTSGRNTGELFF; CDR3nt: TGTGCCAGCCGAGGGACTAGCGGGAGGAACACCGGGGAGCTGTTTTTT
d_gene: -; j_gene: TRBJ1-1; abundance: once; len: 13; v_gene: TRBV28; CDR3aa: CASSSRVNTEAFF; CDR3nt: TGTGCCAGCAGTTCTCGCGTGAACACTGAAGCTTTCTTT
d_gene: -; j_gene: TRBJ2-7; abundance: -; len: 13; v_gene: TRBV19; CDR3aa: CASSQGAPYEQYF; CDR3nt: TGTGCCAGTAGTCAGGGTGCGCCCTACGAGCAGTACTTC
d_gene: -; j_gene: TRBJ1-3; abundance: -; len: 14; v_gene: TRBV6-5; CDR3aa: CASHAGGSGNTIYF; CDR3nt: TGTGCCAGCCACGCGGGGGGTTCTGGAAACACCATATATTTT
d_gene: TRBD1; j_gene: TRBJ1-1; abundance: once; len: 14; v_gene: TRBV25-1; CDR3aa: CASSRQGSDTEAFF; CDR3nt: TGTGCCAGCAGCCGACAGGGATCGGACACTGAAGCTTTCTTT
d_gene: -; j_gene: TRBJ1-6; abundance: once; len: 15; v_gene: TRBV6-5; CDR3aa: CASSQSPGVGSPLHF; CDR3nt: TGTGCCAGCAGTCAAAGCCCAGGGGTGGGTTCACCCCTCCACTTT
d_gene: -; j_gene: TRBJ2-7; abundance: -; len: 16; v_gene: TRBV7-8; CDR3aa: CASSFSGLISSYEQYF; CDR3nt: TGTGCCAGCAGCTTCAGCGGACTGATCAGCTCCTACGAGCAGTACTTC
d_gene: -; j_gene: TRBJ1-1; abundance: -; len: 13; v_gene: TRBV30; CDR3aa: CAWTRGMNTEAFF; CDR3nt: TGTGCCTGGACCAGGGGCATGAACACTGAAGCTTTCTTT
d_gene: -; j_gene: TRBJ1-1; abundance: -; len: 12; v_gene: TRBV10-3; CDR3aa: CAISELDSGAFF; CDR3nt: TGTGCCATCAGTGAATTGGACAGTGGGGCTTTCTTT
d_gene: -; j_gene: TRBJ1-2; abundance: -; len: 11; v_gene: TRBV5-5; CDR3aa: CASSLTYGYTF; CDR3nt: TGTGCCAGCAGCTTGACTTATGGCTACACCTTC
d_gene: -; j_gene: TRBJ2-7; abundance: -; len: 12; v_gene: TRBV27; CDR3aa: CASSAAGIIQYF; CDR3nt: TGTGCCAGCAGCGCTGCAGGGATCATCCAGTACTTC
d_gene: -; j_gene: TRBJ2-7; abundance: -; len: 15; v_gene: TRBV10-3; CDR3aa: CAISEPSVRTDEQYF; CDR3nt: TGTGCCATCAGTGAGCCCTCGGTAAGAACCGACGAGCAGTACTTC
d_gene: TRBD1; j_gene: TRBJ1-3; abundance: -; len: 14; v_gene: TRBV5-1; CDR3aa: CASSSGGAGNTIYF; CDR3nt: TGCGCCAGCAGCTCAGGGGGCGCTGGAAACACCATATATTTT
d_gene: -; j_gene: TRBJ2-7; abundance: few; len: 16; v_gene: TRBV5-6; CDR3aa: CASSLANPGYSYEQYF; CDR3nt: TGTGCCAGCAGCTTGGCCAACCCAGGCTACTCCTACGAGCAGTACTTC
d_gene: TRBD1; j_gene: TRBJ1-1; abundance: -; len: 15; v_gene: TRBV11-2; CDR3aa: CASSFSGTVNTEAFF; CDR3nt: TGTGCCAGCAGCTTTTCCGGGACAGTGAACACTGAAGCTTTCTTT
d_gene: -; j_gene: TRBJ1-5; abundance: -; len: 17; v_gene: TRBV6-1; CDR3aa: CASSEWEREYSNQPQHF; CDR3nt: TGTGCCAGCAGTGAATGGGAGAGGGAATATAGCAATCAGCCCCAGCATTTT
d_gene: -; j_gene: TRBJ2-1; abundance: -; len: 14; v_gene: TRBV19; CDR3aa: CASSMTGRYNEQFF; CDR3nt: TGTGCCAGTAGTATGACAGGGAGGTACAATGAGCAGTTCTTC
d_gene: -; j_gene: TRBJ1-5; abundance: -; len: 15; v_gene: TRBV21-1; CDR3aa: CASTGGRRGNQPQHF; CDR3nt: TGTGCCAGTACAGGGGGCAGGCGTGGGAATCAGCCCCAGCATTTT
d_gene: TRBD2; j_gene: TRBJ2-2; abundance: few; len: 14; v_gene: TRBV27; CDR3aa: CACSLAGDTGELFF; CDR3nt: TGTGCATGTAGTCTAGCGGGAGATACCGGGGAGCTGTTTTTT
d_gene: -; j_gene: TRBJ1-2; abundance: -; len: 13; v_gene: TRBV14; CDR3aa: CASSPRRGGGYTF; CDR3nt: TGTGCCAGCAGCCCACGTAGGGGTGGAGGCTACACCTTC
d_gene: TRBD1; j_gene: TRBJ1-2; abundance: -; len: 16; v_gene: TRBV10-3; CDR3aa: CAISDHLGTGASGYTF; CDR3nt: TGTGCCATCAGTGATCATTTGGGTACAGGGGCCAGCGGCTACACCTTC
d_gene: -; j_gene: TRBJ1-2; abundance: -; len: 13; v_gene: TRBV12-3/TRBV12-4; CDR3aa: CASTSGQYYGYTF; CDR3nt: TGTGCCAGCACCTCAGGACAGTACTATGGCTACACCTTC
d_gene: TRBD1; j_gene: TRBJ1-5; abundance: -; len: 16; v_gene: TRBV2; CDR3aa: CASYAGQGISNQPQHF; CDR3nt: TGTGCCAGCTATGCGGGACAGGGGATTAGCAATCAGCCCCAGCATTTT
d_gene: -; j_gene: TRBJ2-7; abundance: few; len: 14; v_gene: TRBV19; CDR3aa: CASSSNYLSYEQYF; CDR3nt: TGTGCCAGTAGCTCCAACTATCTCTCCTACGAGCAGTACTTC
d_gene: TRBD2; j_gene: TRBJ2-7; abundance: -; len: 12; v_gene: TRBV3-1/TRBV3-2; CDR3aa: CASSIAGEGLYF; CDR3nt: TGTGCCAGCAGTATAGCGGGAGAAGGTTTGTACTTC
d_gene: TRBD1; j_gene: TRBJ1-5; abundance: -; len: 12; v_gene: TRBV12-3/TRBV12-4; CDR3aa: CASCYRGQPQHF; CDR3nt: TGTGCCAGCTGTTACAGGGGTCAGCCCCAGCATTTT
d_gene: -; j_gene: TRBJ1-2; abundance: -; len: 13; v_gene: TRBV10-3; CDR3aa: CAISETGMAGYTF; CDR3nt: TGTGCCATCAGTGAGACGGGGATGGCTGGCTACACCTTC
d_gene: -; j_gene: TRBJ2-1; abundance: few; len: 14; v_gene: TRBV28; CDR3aa: CASSFRGAYNEQFF; CDR3nt: TGTGCCAGCAGTTTCAGGGGCGCCTACAATGAGCAGTTCTTC
d_gene: -; j_gene: TRBJ1-4; abundance: -; len: 15; v_gene: TRBV27; CDR3aa: CASSLTMSWNEKLFF; CDR3nt: TGTGCCAGCAGTTTAACCATGAGCTGGAATGAAAAACTGTTTTTT
d_gene: TRBD1; j_gene: TRBJ1-1; abundance: -; len: 14; v_gene: TRBV13; CDR3aa: CASSHRQGNTEAFF; CDR3nt: TGTGCCAGCAGCCACAGACAGGGGAACACTGAAGCTTTCTTT
d_gene: -; j_gene: TRBJ1-2; abundance: -; len: 14; v_gene: TRBV9; CDR3aa: CASSVSGPNYGYTF; CDR3nt: TGTGCCAGCAGCGTTTCAGGTCCTAACTATGGCTACACCTTC
d_gene: TRBD2; j_gene: TRBJ2-1; abundance: -; len: 15; v_gene: TRBV7-3; CDR3aa: CASSSSGGAYNEQFF; CDR3nt: TGTGCCAGCAGCTCAAGCGGGGGGGCTTACAATGAGCAGTTCTTC
d_gene: -; j_gene: TRBJ2-3; abundance: -; len: 14; v_gene: TRBV19; CDR3aa: CASSPGTSTDTQYF; CDR3nt: TGTGCCAGTAGTCCCGGGACATCGACAGATACGCAGTATTTT
d_gene: TRBD1; j_gene: TRBJ2-3; abundance: -; len: 16; v_gene: TRBV3-1/TRBV3-2; CDR3aa: CASSPAGTGGTDTQYF; CDR3nt: TGTGCCAGCAGCCCTGCCGGGACAGGGGGCACAGATACGCAGTATTTT
d_gene: -; j_gene: TRBJ2-3; abundance: -; len: 15; v_gene: TRBV6-1; CDR3aa: CASSEGTGHTDTQYF; CDR3nt: TGTGCCAGCAGTGAAGGCACAGGGCACACAGATACGCAGTATTTT
d_gene: TRBD2; j_gene: TRBJ2-5; abundance: -; len: 14; v_gene: TRBV9; CDR3aa: CASSGGGPQETQYF; CDR3nt: TGTGCCAGCAGCGGCGGGGGGCCGCAAGAGACCCAGTACTTC
d_gene: TRBD1; j_gene: TRBJ2-1; abundance: few; len: 15; v_gene: TRBV2; CDR3aa: CASREQGGFYNEQFF; CDR3nt: TGTGCCAGCAGAGAACAGGGGGGATTCTACAATGAGCAGTTCTTC
d_gene: -; j_gene: TRBJ1-6; abundance: -; len: 13; v_gene: TRBV28; CDR3aa: CATRTDQNSPLHF; CDR3nt: TGTGCCACCAGGACAGATCAAAATTCACCCCTCCACTTT
d_gene: TRBD1; j_gene: TRBJ1-3; abundance: -; len: 15; v_gene: TRBV9; CDR3aa: CASSGQGAAGNTIYF; CDR3nt: TGTGCCAGCAGTGGACAGGGGGCTGCTGGAAACACCATATATTTT
d_gene: -; j_gene: TRBJ1-2; abundance: -; len: 15; v_gene: TRBV28; CDR3aa: CASSSPRGAYYGYTF; CDR3nt: TGTGCCAGCAGTTCACCCCGGGGGGCCTACTATGGCTACACCTTC
d_gene: TRBD2; j_gene: TRBJ2-2; abundance: -; len: 15; v_gene: TRBV19; CDR3aa: CASSMTLAGTGELFF; CDR3nt: TGTGCCAGTAGTATGACACTAGCGGGGACCGGGGAGCTGTTTTTT
d_gene: -; j_gene: TRBJ2-5; abundance: -; len: 12; v_gene: TRBV2; CDR3aa: CASSDRIETQYF; CDR3nt: TGTGCCAGCAGCGACAGAATAGAGACCCAGTACTTC
d_gene: TRBD2; j_gene: TRBJ2-3; abundance: -; len: 15; v_gene: TRBV5-1; CDR3aa: CASSQISGGTDTQYF; CDR3nt: TGCGCCAGCAGCCAGATCAGCGGGGGCACAGATACGCAGTATTTT
d_gene: TRBD1; j_gene: TRBJ1-2; abundance: once; len: 14; v_gene: TRBV19; CDR3aa: CASSKGAGDIGYTF; CDR3nt: TGTGCCAGTAGTAAGGGGGCAGGGGATATTGGCTACACCTTC
d_gene: TRBD1; j_gene: TRBJ2-7; abundance: -; len: 15; v_gene: TRBV5-4; CDR3aa: CASSLRQGATYEQYF; CDR3nt: TGTGCCAGCAGCTTAAGACAGGGGGCTACCTACGAGCAGTACTTC
d_gene: -; j_gene: TRBJ1-1; abundance: -; len: 12; v_gene: TRBV2; CDR3aa: CASSDRAGEAFF; CDR3nt: TGTGCCAGCAGTGACAGGGCAGGTGAAGCTTTCTTT
d_gene: -; j_gene: TRBJ1-1; abundance: -; len: 13; v_gene: TRBV7-3; CDR3aa: CASSSTVNTEAFF; CDR3nt: TGTGCCAGCAGCTCGACAGTGAACACTGAAGCTTTCTTT
d_gene: -; j_gene: TRBJ2-5; abundance: -; len: 14; v_gene: TRBV29-1; CDR3aa: CSVAGGGAQETQYF; CDR3nt: TGCAGCGTTGCGGGTGGGGGGGCCCAAGAGACCCAGTACTTC
d_gene: -; j_gene: TRBJ1-1; abundance: -; len: 12; v_gene: TRBV7-6; CDR3aa: CASSPPNTEAFF; CDR3nt: TGTGCCAGCAGCCCTCCGAACACTGAAGCTTTCTTT
d_gene: -; j_gene: TRBJ2-5; abundance: -; len: 16; v_gene: TRBV5-1; CDR3aa: CASSLATGGVGETQYF; CDR3nt: TGCGCCAGCAGCTTGGCGACTGGAGGGGTGGGCGAGACCCAGTACTTC
d_gene: -; j_gene: TRBJ1-1; abundance: -; len: 13; v_gene: TRBV7-2; CDR3aa: CASRMQGGTEAFF; CDR3nt: TGTGCCAGCAGAATGCAGGGCGGTACTGAAGCTTTCTTT
d_gene: -; j_gene: TRBJ1-1; abundance: -; len: 12; v_gene: TRBV2; CDR3aa: CASTLEETEAFF; CDR3nt: TGTGCCAGCACTTTAGAGGAGACTGAAGCTTTCTTT
d_gene: TRBD1; j_gene: TRBJ1-2; abundance: -; len: 18; v_gene: TRBV11-2; CDR3aa: CASSLGPPGTGGDYGYTF; CDR3nt: TGTGCCAGCAGCTTAGGGCCCCCCGGGACAGGGGGCGACTATGGCTACACCTTC
d_gene: -; j_gene: TRBJ1-3; abundance: once; len: 17; v_gene: TRBV12-5; CDR3aa: CASGLVLSGVSGNTIYF; CDR3nt: TGTGCTAGTGGTTTGGTACTGTCGGGGGTCTCTGGAAACACCATATATTTT
d_gene: -; j_gene: TRBJ1-3; abundance: -; len: 15; v_gene: TRBV5-1; CDR3aa: CASSMQGLSGNTIYF; CDR3nt: TGCGCCAGCAGTATGCAGGGCCTCTCTGGAAACACCATATATTTT
d_gene: TRBD2; j_gene: TRBJ2-1; abundance: -; len: 14; v_gene: TRBV20-1; CDR3aa: CSASLAGGPNEQFF; CDR3nt: TGCAGTGCTAGTTTAGCGGGAGGGCCAAATGAGCAGTTCTTC
d_gene: TRBD1; j_gene: TRBJ2-1; abundance: -; len: 11; v_gene: TRBV28; CDR3aa: CASNRGHEQFF; CDR3nt: TGTGCCAGCAACAGGGGGCATGAGCAGTTCTTC
d_gene: TRBD2; j_gene: TRBJ2-2; abundance: -; len: 16; v_gene: TRBV11-2; CDR3aa: CASSQLAGGTSGELFF; CDR3nt: TGTGCCAGCAGCCAACTAGCGGGGGGAACGAGCGGGGAGCTGTTTTTT
d_gene: TRBD2; j_gene: TRBJ2-3; abundance: -; len: 15; v_gene: TRBV28; CDR3aa: CASSLGTSGTDTQYF; CDR3nt: TGTGCCAGCAGTCTAGGGACTAGCGGCACAGATACGCAGTATTTT
d_gene: TRBD2; j_gene: TRBJ2-7; abundance: few; len: 19; v_gene: TRBV3-1/TRBV3-2; CDR3aa: CASSQDRPSGGPVPYEQYF; CDR3nt: TGTGCCAGCAGCCAAGATAGGCCTAGCGGGGGGCCAGTTCCCTACGAGCAGTACTTC